One sample yielded the 8 T cell receptor beta chains listed below, sequenced in a study of vaccination effects on CD4 cells after COVID-19. TCRdb keeps only in-frame clones here, not all; method: immunoSEQ multiplex PCR. This sample carries 20,000 to 25,000 clones, roughly four fifths of them seen once, and the ten largest clones take 35% to 40%. ViraFEST expansion of antigen-specific CD4+ T cells with viral peptide pools preceded sequencing. Around day 10 of culture, CD4+ T cells were separated out. PCR confirmed that the person was infected with SARS-CoV-2 between March and December 2020. For these receptors, no antigen is known. The sample here was CD4+ T cells from PBMCs cultured with a peptide pool, taken before COVID-19 vaccination. The receptors come from a human donor who had a prior SARS-CoV-2 infection.

V and J are TRBV5-4 and TRBJ2-3; 10 bases align to TRBD1. The germline gives CDR1 SGHNT, CDR2 YYREEE (reference sequence). V lost 4 bases, J lost 2 bases, and 4 bases stayed unmatched. The CDR3 contains 15 residues. CDR3 nucleotide sequence: TGTGCCAGCAGCCGGAGACAGGGGGCCACAGATACGCAGTATTTT. Its protein is CASSRRQGATDTQYF.

This clone was seen just once. The chain couples TRBV13 to TRBJ1-1; 12 nucleotides align to TRBD1. The V gene end was trimmed by 3 bases and the J gene end by 4 bases; junction bases not matched to a gene: 9. The CDR3 covers 17 residues. Germline V CDR1 and CDR2: PRHDT, FYEKMQ (reference sequence). The CDR3 protein is CASSFSTGQGAATEAFF. CDR3 in DNA: TGTGCCAGCAGCTTCTCAACGGGACAGGGGGCGGCCACTGAAGCTTTCTTT.

This clone occurred once. V and J are TRBV27 and TRBJ2-7; maybe TRBD1 (5 bases). The CDR3 runs to 14 residues. CDR1 and CDR2 (germline): MNHEY, SMNVEV (reference sequence). The V and J ends lost 5 bases and 0 bases respectively, with 11 bases between them. The CDR3 region is CASSLRQSSYEQYF. The CDR3, as DNA: TGTGCCAGCAGTCTCCGACAGAGCTCCTACGAGCAGTACTTC.

This clone occurred a few times. The chain uses TRBV6-2 or TRBV6-3 and TRBJ1-3; D not resolved. This CDR3 is 14 amino acids long. Germline-derived CDR1 and CDR2 are MNHEY and SVGEGT. The V end lost 6 bases, the J end lost 4 bases, and 13 bases lay between the germline ends. The CDR3 loop reads CASSNTRLGNTIYF. CDR3 nucleotide sequence: TGTGCCAGCAGCAACACCCGCTTGGGAAACACCATATATTTT.

This chain connects TRBV30 to TRBJ2-5; D gene ambiguous. V dropped 5 bases and J dropped 2 bases, with 12 bases sitting between them. The CDR3 has 13 amino acids. Germline V CDR1 and CDR2: GTSNPN, SVGIG (reference sequence). This CDR3 is CAWGVNGQETQYF. DNA for the CDR3: TGTGCCTGGGGAGTGAACGGGCAAGAGACCCAGTACTTC.

The J gene is TRBJ1-5, the V gene TRBV27; no reliable D call. Germline V gene lookup returns CDR1 MNHEY and CDR2 SMNVEV (reference sequence). V lost 4 bases, J lost 9 bases, and 19 bases lay in between. The CDR3 length is 15 residues. The chain's CDR3 is CASSSRHLLSGPQHF. CDR3 coding DNA: TGTGCCAGCAGTTCCCGACACCTTTTATCTGGGCCCCAGCATTTT.

The chain employs TRBV6-6 and TRBJ1-2, with 7 positions matching TRBD1. The CDR3 totals 13 residues. V lost 2 bases and J lost 7; bases outside the gene matches: 4. Per the germline V gene, CDR1 is MNHNY and CDR2 is SVGAGI (reference sequence). This CDR3 is CASSYTGTAGYTF. CDR3 bases: TGTGCCAGCAGTTACACCGGGACAGCTGGCTACACCTTC.

V and J are TRBV12-1 and TRBJ2-2; the D call in the table, TRBD1, was not verified against the DNA. TRBV12-1 is marked as a pseudogene. The CDR3 is 15 residues long. In DNA form, the CDR3 reads TGTGCCAGCAGCTTTGGGACAGGGGTTCTCGGGGAGCTGTTTTTT. Its translation is CASSFGTGVLGELFF.